This T cell receptor (beta chain) comes out of a study of blood T cell repertoires in COVID-19. As for the study in general: Acute-phase and convalescent COVID-19 samples originated in the United States, Italy and Spain. PBMCs, B-cell-depleted T cells, or T cells provided the cDNA or gDNA that made up the material.

This clone was seen only a few times. Germline CDR1 is SGHTA and CDR2 is FQGNSA. This CDR3 is built from 13 residues. Trimming took 1 base from V and 4 from J, leaving 8 bases between them. In the source study's methods: Nucleated cell counts were estimated from reference gene primer amplification. Clones were sequenced by immunoSEQ multiplex PCR, and TCRdb holds only the in-frame ones, with some missing. That table furnishes V, J and clone size, whereas the DNA furnished D and trimming. The repertoire has a few hundred thousand clones, more than 85% of them found once; the top ten carry around 3%. The sequencing input was peripheral blood. The sequence derives from a human donor in a cohort sampled during active COVID-19. The chain has TRBV7-2 and TRBJ2-7; no definite D call. The CDR3 coding sequence is TGTGCCAGCAGCTTAGGAGGCGGATACGAGCAGTACTTC. Protein sequence: CASSLGGGYEQYF.